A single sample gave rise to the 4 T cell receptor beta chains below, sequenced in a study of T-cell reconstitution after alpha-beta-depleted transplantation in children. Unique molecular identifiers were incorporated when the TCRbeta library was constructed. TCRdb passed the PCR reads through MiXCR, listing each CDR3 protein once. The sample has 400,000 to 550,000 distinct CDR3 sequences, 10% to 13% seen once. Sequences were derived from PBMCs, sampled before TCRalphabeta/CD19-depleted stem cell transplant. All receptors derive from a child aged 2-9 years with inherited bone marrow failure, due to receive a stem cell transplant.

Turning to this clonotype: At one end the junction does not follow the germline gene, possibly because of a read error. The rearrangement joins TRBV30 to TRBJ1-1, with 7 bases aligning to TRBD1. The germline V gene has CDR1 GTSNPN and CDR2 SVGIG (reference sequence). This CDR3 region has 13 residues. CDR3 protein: CAWTRQGNTAAFF. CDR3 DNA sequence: TGTGCCTGGACCCGACAGGGTAACACTGCAGCTTTCTTT.

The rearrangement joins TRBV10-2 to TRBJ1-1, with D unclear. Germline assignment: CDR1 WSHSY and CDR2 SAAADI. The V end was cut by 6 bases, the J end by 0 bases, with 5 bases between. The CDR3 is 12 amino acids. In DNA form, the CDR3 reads TGCGCCAGCAGCGCCATGAACACTGAAGCTTTCTTT. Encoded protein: CASSAMNTEAFF.

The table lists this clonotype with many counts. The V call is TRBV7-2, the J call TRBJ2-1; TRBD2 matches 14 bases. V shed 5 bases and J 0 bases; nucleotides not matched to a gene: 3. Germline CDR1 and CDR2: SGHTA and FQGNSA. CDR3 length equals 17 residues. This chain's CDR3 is CASSHGTSGSSYNEQFF. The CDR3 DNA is TGTGCCAGCAGCCATGGGACTAGCGGGAGCTCCTACAATGAGCAGTTCTTC.

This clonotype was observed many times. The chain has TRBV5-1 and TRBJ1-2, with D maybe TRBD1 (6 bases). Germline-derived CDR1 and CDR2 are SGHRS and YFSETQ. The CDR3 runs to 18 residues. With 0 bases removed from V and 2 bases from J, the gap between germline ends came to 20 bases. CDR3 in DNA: TGCGCCAGCAGCTTGGTACCTACCGTCGGACAGCGGAACTATGGCTACACCTTC. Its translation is CASSLVPTVGQRNYGYTF.